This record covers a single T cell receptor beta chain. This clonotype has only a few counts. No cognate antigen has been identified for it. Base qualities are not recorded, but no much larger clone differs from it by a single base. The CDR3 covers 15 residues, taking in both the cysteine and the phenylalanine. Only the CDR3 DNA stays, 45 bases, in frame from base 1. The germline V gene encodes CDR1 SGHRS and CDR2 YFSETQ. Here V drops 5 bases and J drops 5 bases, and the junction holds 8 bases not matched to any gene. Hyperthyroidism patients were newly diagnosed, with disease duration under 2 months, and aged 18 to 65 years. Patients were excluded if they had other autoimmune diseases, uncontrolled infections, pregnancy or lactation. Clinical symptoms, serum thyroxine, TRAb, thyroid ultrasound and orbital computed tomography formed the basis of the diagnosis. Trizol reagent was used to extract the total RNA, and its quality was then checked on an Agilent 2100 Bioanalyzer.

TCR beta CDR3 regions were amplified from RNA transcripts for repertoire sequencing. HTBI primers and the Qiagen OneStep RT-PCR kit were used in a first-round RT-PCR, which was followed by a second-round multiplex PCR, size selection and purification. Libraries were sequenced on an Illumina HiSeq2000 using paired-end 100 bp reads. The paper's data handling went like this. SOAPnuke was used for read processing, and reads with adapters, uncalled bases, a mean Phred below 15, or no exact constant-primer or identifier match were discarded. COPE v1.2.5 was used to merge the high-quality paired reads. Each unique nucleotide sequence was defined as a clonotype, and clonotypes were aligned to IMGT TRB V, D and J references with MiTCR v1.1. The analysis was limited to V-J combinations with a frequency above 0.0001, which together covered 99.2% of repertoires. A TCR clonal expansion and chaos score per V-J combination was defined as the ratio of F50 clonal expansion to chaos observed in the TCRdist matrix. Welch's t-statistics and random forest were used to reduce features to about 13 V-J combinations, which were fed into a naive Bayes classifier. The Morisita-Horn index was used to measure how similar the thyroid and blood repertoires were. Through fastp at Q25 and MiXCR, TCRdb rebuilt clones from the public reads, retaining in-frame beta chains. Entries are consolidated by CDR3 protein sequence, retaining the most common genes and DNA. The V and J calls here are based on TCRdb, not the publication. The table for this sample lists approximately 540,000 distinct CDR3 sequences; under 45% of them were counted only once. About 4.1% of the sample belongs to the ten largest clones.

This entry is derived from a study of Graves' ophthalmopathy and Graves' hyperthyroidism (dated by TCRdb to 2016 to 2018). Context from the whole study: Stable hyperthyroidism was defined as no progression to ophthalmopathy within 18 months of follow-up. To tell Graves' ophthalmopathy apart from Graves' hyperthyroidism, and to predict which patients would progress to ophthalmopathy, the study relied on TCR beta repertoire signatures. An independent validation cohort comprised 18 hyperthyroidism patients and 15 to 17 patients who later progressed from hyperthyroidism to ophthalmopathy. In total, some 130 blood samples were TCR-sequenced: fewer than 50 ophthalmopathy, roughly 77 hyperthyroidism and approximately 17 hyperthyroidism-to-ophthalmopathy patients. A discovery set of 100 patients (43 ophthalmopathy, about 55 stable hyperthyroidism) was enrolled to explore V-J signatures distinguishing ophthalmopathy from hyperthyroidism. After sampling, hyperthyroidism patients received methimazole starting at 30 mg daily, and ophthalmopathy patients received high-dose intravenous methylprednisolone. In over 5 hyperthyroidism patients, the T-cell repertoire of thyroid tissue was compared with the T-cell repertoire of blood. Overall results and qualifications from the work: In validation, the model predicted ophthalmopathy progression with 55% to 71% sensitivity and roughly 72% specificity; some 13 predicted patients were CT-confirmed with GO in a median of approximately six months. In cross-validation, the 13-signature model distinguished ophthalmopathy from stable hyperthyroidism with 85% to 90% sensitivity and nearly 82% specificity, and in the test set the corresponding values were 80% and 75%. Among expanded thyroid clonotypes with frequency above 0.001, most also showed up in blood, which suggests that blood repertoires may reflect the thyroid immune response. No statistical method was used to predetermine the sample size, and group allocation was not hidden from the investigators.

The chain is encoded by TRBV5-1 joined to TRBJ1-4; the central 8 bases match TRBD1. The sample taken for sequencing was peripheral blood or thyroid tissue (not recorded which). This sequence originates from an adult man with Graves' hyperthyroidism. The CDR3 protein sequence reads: CASSAAGGGNEKLFF. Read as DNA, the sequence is TGCGCCAGCAGTGCGGCAGGGGGCGGCAATGAAAAACTGTTTTTT.